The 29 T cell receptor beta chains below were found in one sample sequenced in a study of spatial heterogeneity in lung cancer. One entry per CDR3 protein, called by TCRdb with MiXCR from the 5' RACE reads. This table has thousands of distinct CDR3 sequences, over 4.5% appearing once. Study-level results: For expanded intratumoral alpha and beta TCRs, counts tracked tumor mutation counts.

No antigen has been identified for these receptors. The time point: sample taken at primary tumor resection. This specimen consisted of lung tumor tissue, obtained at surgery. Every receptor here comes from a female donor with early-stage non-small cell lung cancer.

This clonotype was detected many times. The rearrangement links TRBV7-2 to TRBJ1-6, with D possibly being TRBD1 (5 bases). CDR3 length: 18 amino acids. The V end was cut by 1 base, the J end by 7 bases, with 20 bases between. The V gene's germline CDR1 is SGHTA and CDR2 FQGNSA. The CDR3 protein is CASSLGGASDPLNSPLHF. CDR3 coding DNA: TGTGCCAGCAGCTTAGGAGGGGCGTCAGATCCCCTGAATTCACCCCTCCACTTT.

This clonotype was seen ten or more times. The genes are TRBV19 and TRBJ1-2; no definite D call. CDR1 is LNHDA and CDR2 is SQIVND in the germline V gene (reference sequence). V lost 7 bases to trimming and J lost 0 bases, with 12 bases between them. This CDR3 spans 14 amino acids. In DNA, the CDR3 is TGTGCCAGTACCTGGGCCGAAGCTAACTATGGCTACACCTTC. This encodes CASTWAEANYGYTF.

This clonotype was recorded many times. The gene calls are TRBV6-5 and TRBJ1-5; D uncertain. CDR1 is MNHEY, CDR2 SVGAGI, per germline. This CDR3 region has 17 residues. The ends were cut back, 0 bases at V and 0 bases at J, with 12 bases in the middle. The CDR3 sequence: CASSYSASLASNQPQHF. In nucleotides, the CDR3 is TGTGCCAGCAGTTACTCCGCAAGTCTTGCTAGCAATCAGCCCCAGCATTTT.

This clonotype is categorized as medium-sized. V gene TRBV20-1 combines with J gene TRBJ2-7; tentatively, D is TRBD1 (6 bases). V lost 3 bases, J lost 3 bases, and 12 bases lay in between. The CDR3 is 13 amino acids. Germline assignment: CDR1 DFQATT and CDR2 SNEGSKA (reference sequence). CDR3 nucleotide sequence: TGCAGTGCTAGGAATAGGGGGAACTACGAGCAGTACTTC. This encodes CSARNRGNYEQYF.

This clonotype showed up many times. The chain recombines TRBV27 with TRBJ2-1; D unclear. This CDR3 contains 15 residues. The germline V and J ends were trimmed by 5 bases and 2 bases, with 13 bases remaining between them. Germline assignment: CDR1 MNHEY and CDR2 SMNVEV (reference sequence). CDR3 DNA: TGTGCCAGCAGTACCCTCCCAGTAACCTACAATGAGCAGTTCTTC. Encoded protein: CASSTLPVTYNEQFF.

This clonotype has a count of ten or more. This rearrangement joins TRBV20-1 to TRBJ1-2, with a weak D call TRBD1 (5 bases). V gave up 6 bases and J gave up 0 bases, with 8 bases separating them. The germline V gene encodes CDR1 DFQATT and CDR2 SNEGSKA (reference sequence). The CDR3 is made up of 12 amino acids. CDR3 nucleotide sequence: TGCAGTGCCATGACAGCTAACTATGGCTACACCTTC. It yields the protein CSAMTANYGYTF.

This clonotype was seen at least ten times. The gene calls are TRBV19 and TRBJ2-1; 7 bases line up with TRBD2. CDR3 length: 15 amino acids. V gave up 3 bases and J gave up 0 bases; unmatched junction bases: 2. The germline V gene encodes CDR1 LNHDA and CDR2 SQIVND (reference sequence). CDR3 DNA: TGTGCCAGTAGTATGGGGGGGAGCTCCTACAATGAGCAGTTCTTC. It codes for CASSMGGSSYNEQFF. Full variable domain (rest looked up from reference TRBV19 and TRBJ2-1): DGGITQSPKYLFRKEGQNVTLSCEQNLNHDAMYWYRQDPGQGLRLIYYSQIVNDFQKGDIAEGYSVSREKKESFPLTVTSAQKNPTAFYLCASSMGGSSYNEQFFGPGTRLTVL.

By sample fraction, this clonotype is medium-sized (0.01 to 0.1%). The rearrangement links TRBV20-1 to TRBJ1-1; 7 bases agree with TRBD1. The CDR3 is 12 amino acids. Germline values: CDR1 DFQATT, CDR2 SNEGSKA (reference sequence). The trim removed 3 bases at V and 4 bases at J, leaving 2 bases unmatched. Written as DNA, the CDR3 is TGCAGTGCTAGGACAGGGAGCACTGAAGCTTTCTTT. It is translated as CSARTGSTEAFF.

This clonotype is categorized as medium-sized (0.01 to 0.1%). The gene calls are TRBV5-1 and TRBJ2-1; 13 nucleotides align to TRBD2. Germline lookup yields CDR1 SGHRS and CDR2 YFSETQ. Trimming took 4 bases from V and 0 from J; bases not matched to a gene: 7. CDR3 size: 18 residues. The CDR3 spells CASSLGLAGRSSYNEQFF. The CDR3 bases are TGCGCCAGCAGCCTGGGACTAGCGGGAAGGAGCTCCTACAATGAGCAGTTCTTC. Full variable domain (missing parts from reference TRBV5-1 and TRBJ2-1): KAGVTQTPRYLIKTRGQQVTLSCSPISGHRSVSWYQQTPGQGLQFLFEYFSETQRNKGNFPGRFSGRQFSNSRSEMNVSTLELGDSALYLCASSLGLAGRSSYNEQFFGPGTRLTVL.

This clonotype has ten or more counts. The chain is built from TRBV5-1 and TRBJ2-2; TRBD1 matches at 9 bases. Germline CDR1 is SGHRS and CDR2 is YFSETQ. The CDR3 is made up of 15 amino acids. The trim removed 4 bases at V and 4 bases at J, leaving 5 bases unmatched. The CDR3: CASSVQGAVTGELFF. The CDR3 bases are TGCGCCAGCAGCGTACAGGGGGCGGTCACCGGGGAGCTGTTTTTT.

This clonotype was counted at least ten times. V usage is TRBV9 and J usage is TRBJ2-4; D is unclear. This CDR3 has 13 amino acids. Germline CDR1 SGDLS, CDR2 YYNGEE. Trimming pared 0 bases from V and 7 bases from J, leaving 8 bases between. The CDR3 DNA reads TGTGCCAGCAGCGTAGCTCCCGAGAACATTCAGTACTTC. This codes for CASSVAPENIQYF.

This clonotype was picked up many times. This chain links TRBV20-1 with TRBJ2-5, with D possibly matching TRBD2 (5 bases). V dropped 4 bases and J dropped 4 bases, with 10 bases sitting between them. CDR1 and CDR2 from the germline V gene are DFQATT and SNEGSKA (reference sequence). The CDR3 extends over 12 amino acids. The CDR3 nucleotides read TGCAGTGCTATTGCTGGACTAGAGACCCAGTACTTC. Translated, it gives CSAIAGLETQYF.

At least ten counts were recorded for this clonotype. CDR3 sequence: CASSLGTGYEQYF. Here the CDR3 DNA reads TGTGCCAGCAGTTTAGGGACAGGGTACGAGCAGTACTTC. V usage is TRBV12-3 or TRBV12-4 and J usage is TRBJ2-7; 8 nucleotides match TRBD1. V lost 1 base, J lost 4 bases, and 0 bases stayed unmatched. The length of the CDR3 is 13 residues.

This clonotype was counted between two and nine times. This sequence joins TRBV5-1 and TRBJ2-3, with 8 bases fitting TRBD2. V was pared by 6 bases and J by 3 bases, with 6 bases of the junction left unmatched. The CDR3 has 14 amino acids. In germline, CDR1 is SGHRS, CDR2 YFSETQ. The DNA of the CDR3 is TGCGCCAGCACAGAAGGCGGGAGGACAGATACGCAGTATTTT. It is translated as CASTEGGRTDTQYF. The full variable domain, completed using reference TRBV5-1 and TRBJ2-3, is KAGVTQTPRYLIKTRGQQVTLSCSPISGHRSVSWYQQTPGQGLQFLFEYFSETQRNKGNFPGRFSGRQFSNSRSEMNVSTLELGDSALYLCASTEGGRTDTQYFGPGTRLTVL.

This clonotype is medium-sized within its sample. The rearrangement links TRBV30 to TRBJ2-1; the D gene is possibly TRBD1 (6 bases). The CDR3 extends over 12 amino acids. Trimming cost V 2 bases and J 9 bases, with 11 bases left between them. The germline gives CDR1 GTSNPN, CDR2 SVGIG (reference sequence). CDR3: CAWSPSRGEQFF. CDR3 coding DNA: TGTGCCTGGAGTCCCTCCAGGGGTGAGCAGTTCTTC.

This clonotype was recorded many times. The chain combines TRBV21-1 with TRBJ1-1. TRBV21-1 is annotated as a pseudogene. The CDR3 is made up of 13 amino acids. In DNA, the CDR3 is TGTGCCAGCAGTCACGGTCTGAACACTGAAGCTTTCTTT. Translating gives CASSHGLNTEAFF.

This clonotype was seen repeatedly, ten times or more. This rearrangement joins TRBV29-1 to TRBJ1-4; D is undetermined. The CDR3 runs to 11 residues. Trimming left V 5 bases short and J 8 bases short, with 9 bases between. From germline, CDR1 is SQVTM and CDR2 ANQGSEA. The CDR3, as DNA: TGCAGCGTTTTGGAAGAGGAAAAACTGTTTTTT. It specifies CSVLEEEKLFF.

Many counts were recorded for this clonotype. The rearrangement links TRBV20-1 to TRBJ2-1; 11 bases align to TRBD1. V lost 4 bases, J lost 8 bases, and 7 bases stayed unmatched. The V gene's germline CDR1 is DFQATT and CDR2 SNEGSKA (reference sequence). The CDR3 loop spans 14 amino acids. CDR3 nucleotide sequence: TGCAGTGCTATGCCGGGACAGGGGGGTGATGAGCAGTTCTTC. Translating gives CSAMPGQGGDEQFF.

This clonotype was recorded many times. CDR3 amino acids: CASSLGQGGTYGYTF. As DNA, the CDR3 is TGTGCCAGCTCACTCGGACAGGGGGGGACCTATGGCTACACCTTC. The chain joins TRBV18 to TRBJ1-2; TRBD1 agrees at 10 bases. J lost 4 bases, V lost 4 bases, and 6 bases had no gene match. The CDR3 extends over 15 amino acids. Germline CDR1 reads KGHSH; CDR2 reads LQKENI.

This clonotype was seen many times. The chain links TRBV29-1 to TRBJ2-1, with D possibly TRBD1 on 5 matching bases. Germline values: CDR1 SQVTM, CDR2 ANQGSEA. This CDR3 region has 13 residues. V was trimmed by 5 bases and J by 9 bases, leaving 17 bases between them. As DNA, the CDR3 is TGCAGCGTTCCCGGACAAAGTGATAGTGAGCAGTTCTTC. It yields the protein CSVPGQSDSEQFF.

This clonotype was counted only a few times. CDR3 protein: CASSRPRDTQYF. The CDR3 bases are TGTGCCAGCAGTCGACCGAGAGATACGCAGTATTTT. The V and J genes are TRBV6-1 and TRBJ2-3, with D uncertain. V lost 5 bases to trimming and J lost 5 bases, with 8 bases between them. This CDR3 comprises 12 residues. Germline V lookup: CDR1 MNHNS, CDR2 SASEGT.

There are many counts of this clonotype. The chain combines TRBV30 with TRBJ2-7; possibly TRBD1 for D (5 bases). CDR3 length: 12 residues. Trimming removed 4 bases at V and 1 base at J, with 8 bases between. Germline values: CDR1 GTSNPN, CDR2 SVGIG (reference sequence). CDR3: CAWKQESYEQYF. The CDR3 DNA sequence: TGTGCCTGGAAACAGGAATCCTACGAGCAGTACTTC. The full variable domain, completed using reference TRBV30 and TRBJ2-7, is SQTIHQWPATLVQPVGSPLSLECTVEGTSNPNLYWYRQAAGRGLQLLFYSVGIGQISSEVPQNLSASRPQDRQFILSSKKLLLSDSGFYLCAWKQESYEQYFGPGTRLTVT.

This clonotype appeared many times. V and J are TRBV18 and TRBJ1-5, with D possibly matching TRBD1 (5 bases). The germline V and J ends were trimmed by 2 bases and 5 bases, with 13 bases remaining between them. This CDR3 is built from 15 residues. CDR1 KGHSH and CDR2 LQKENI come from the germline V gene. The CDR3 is CASSPSKGAYQPQHF. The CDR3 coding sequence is TGTGCCAGCTCACCATCTAAAGGGGCATATCAGCCCCAGCATTTT.

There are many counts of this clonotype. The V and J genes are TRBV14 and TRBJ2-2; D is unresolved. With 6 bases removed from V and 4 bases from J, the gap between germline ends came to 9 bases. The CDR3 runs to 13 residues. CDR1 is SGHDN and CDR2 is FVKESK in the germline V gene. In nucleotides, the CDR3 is TGTGCCAGCAGGCGAACAGTCACCGGGGAGCTGTTTTTT. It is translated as CASRRTVTGELFF.

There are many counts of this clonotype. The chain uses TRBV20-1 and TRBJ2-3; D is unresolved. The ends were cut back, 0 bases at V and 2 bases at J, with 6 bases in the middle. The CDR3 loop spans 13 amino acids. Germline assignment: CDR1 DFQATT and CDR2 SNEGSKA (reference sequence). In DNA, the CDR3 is TGCAGTGCTAGAGAACAGATCACAGATACGCAGTATTTT. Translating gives CSAREQITDTQYF.

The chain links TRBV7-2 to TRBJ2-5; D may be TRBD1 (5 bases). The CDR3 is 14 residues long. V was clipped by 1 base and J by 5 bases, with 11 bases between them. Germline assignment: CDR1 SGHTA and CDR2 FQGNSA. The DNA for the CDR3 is TGTGCCAGCAGCTTAGATACGGCAGGGGAGACCCAGTACTTC. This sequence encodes CASSLDTAGETQYF.

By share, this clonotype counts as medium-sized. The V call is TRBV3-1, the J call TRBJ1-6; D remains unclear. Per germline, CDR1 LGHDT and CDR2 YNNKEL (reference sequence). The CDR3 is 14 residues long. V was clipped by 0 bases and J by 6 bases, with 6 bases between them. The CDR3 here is CASSQDRFNSPLHF. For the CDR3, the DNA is TGTGCCAGCAGCCAAGACCGGTTTAATTCACCCCTCCACTTT.

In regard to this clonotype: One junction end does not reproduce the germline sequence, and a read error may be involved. CDR3: CASSPIGTVTQYF. CDR3 nucleotide sequence: TGCGCCAGCAGCCCGATCGGCACAGTTACGCAGTATTTT. V gene TRBV4-1 combines with J gene TRBJ2-3; D gene uncertain. This CDR3 contains 13 residues. Germline CDR1 and CDR2: MGHRA and YSYEKL.

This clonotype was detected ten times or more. The CDR3 DNA reads TGTGCCAGTAGAGATCGACCCGGGACAGGGGACTATGGCTACACCTTC. It encodes CASRDRPGTGDYGYTF. The gene calls are TRBV19 and TRBJ1-2; 10 positions agree with TRBD1. This CDR3 is 16 amino acids long. V gave up 6 bases and J gave up 3 bases; unmatched junction bases: 10. Germline V gene lookup returns CDR1 LNHDA and CDR2 SQIVND (reference sequence).